A selection of T cell receptor beta chains follows, all from one sample in a study of early stage breast cancer tumors. Repertoires were generated with immunoSEQ multiplex PCR, while TCRdb's copy carries only in-frame clones and drops some. This table holds 45,000 to 60,000 clones, about 93% found once. Sequencing input: blood. The receptors here all came from a person between 65 and 79 years old with breast cancer. The CDR3 runs from the conserved cysteine through the conserved F or W. Fields, in order: J gene, V gene, D gene, CDR3 protein, CDR3 DNA. A D gene is named only where the DNA matches it firmly.

J: TRBJ1-3
V: TRBV4-3
D: NA
CDR3: CASSQAWRGSGNTIYF
DNA: TGCGCCAGCAGCCAAGCTTGGCGGGGCTCTGGAAACACCATATATTTT

J: TRBJ2-1
V: TRBV9
D: NA
CDR3: CASSVGRGGNEQFF
DNA: TGTGCCAGCAGCGTAGGGAGGGGAGGCAATGAGCAGTTCTTC

J: TRBJ2-7
V: TRBV1
D: NA
CDR3: CTSSRPSGDEQYF
DNA: TGCACCAGCAGCCGGCCTAGCGGGGACGAGCAGTACTTC

J: TRBJ2-3
V: TRBV7-2
D: NA
CDR3: CASAGGAYKDTQYF
DNA: TGTGCCAGCGCTGGGGGGGCCTATAAAGATACGCAGTATTTT

J: TRBJ1-3
V: TRBV19
D: NA
CDR3: CASMSEGNTIYF
DNA: TGTGCCAGTATGTCGGAGGGAAACACCATATATTTT

J: TRBJ2-2
V: TRBV5-1
D: TRBD1
CDR3: CASSLDRGRLGTGELFF
DNA: TGCGCCAGCAGCCTGGACAGGGGGCGTTTGGGGACCGGGGAGCTGTTTTTT

J: TRBJ1-3
V: TRBV6-9
D: NA
CDR3: CASTQDSGSGNTIYF
DNA: TGTGCCAGCACTCAGGACAGTGGGTCTGGAAACACCATATATTTT

J: TRBJ1-1
V: TRBV28
D: TRBD1
CDR3: CASRDYRGMNTEAFF
DNA: TGTGCCAGCAGGGATTACAGGGGAATGAACACTGAAGCTTTCTTT

J: TRBJ1-2
V: TRBV5-1
D: TRBD1
CDR3: CASSLASGQTFDYTF
DNA: TGCGCCAGCAGCTTGGCCTCGGGACAGACCTTTGACTACACCTTC

J: TRBJ1-1
V: TRBV27
D: NA
CDR3: CASSGWLHTEAFF
DNA: TGTGCCAGCTCAGGGTGGTTGCACACTGAAGCTTTCTTT

J: TRBJ1-5
V: TRBV19
D: NA
CDR3: CASKTSSLDQPQHF
DNA: TGTGCCAGCAAGACATCGTCTTTGGATCAGCCCCAGCATTTT